Reported below is one T cell receptor (beta chain). This sample was included in a study of T cells in Graves' hyperthyroidism and ophthalmopathy. V lost 5 bases, J lost 4 bases, and 7 bases stayed unmatched. The germline CDR1 and CDR2 sequences are SGHTA and FQGNSA. The CDR3 length is 14 residues. The CDR3 regions of TCR beta were amplified from RNA transcripts. HTBI primers drove first-round RT-PCR of the TCR CDR3. From the multiplex PCR reads, TCRdb called clonotypes with MiXCR, one entry per CDR3 protein. The data show nearly 750,000 distinct CDR3 sequences, approximately 40% seen once. Sequenced input: blood. The TCR sequence derives from a middle-aged woman with Graves' hyperthyroidism. The V and J genes are TRBV7-2 and TRBJ1-2; 7 bases align to TRBD1. CDR3 loop: CASSDSTGPYGYTF. The DNA of the CDR3 is TGTGCCAGCAGCGATTCGACAGGGCCCTATGGCTACACCTTC.